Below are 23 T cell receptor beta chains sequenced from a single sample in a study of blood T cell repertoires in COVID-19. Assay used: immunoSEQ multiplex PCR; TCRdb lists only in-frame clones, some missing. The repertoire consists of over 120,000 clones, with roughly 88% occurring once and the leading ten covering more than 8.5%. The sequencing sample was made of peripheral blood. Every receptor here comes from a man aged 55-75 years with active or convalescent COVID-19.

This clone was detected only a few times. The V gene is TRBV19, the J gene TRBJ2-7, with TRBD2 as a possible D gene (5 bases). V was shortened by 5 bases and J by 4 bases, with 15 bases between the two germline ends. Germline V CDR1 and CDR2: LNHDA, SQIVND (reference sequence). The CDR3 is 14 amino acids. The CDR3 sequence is CASSPTEEWYEQYF. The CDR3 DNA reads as TGTGCCAGTAGTCCGACGGAGGAGTGGTACGAGCAGTACTTC.

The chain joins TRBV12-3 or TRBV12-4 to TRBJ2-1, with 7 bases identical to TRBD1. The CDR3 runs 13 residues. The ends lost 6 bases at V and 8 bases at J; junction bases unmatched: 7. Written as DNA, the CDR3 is TGTGCCAGCAGGGGAGACAGGGTCGATGAGCAGTTCTTC. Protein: CASRGDRVDEQFF.

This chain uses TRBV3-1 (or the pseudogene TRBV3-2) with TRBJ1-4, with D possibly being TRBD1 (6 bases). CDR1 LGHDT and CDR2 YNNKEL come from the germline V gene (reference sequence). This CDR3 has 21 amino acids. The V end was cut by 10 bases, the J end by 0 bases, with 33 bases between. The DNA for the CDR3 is TGTGCCAAGTCCGCCCGAAATGAGGGACAAGTCCAGAATTCAACTAATGAAAAACTGTTTTTT. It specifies CAKSARNEGQVQNSTNEKLFF.

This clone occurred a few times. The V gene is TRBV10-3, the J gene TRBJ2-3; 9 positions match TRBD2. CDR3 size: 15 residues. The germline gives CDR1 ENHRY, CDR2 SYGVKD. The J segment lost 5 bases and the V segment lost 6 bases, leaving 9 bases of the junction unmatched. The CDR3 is CAISTAGGSKDTQYF. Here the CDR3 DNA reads TGTGCCATCAGCACGGCGGGGGGGTCTAAAGATACGCAGTATTTT.

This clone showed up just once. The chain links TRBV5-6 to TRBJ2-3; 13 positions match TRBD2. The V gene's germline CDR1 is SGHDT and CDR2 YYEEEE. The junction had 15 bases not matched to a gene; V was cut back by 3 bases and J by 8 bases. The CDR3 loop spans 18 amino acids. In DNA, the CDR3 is TGTGCCAGCAGCTGGGATGGAAGACTAGCGGGGGGCCGCGGTACGCAGTATTTT. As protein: CASSWDGRLAGGRGTQYF.

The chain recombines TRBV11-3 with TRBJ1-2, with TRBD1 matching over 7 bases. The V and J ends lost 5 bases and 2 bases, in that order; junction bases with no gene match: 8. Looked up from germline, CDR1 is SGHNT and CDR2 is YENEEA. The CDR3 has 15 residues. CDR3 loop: CASSPRQGLNYGYTF. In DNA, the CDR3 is TGTGCCAGCAGCCCCCGACAGGGTCTGAACTATGGCTACACCTTC.

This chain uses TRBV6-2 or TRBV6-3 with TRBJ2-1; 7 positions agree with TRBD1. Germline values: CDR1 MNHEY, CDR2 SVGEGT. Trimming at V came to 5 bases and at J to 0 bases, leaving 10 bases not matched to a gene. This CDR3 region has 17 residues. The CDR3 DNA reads TGTGCCAGCAGTGGGCCGGGACAGACAAGCTCCTACAATGAGCAGTTCTTC. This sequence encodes CASSGPGQTSSYNEQFF.

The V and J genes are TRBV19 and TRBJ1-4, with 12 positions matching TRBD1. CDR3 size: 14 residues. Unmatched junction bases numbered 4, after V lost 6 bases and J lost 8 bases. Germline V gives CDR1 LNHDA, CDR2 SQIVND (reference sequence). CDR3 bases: TGTGCCAGTAGGGGACAGGGGGCTCGAGAAAAACTGTTTTTT. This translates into CASRGQGAREKLFF.

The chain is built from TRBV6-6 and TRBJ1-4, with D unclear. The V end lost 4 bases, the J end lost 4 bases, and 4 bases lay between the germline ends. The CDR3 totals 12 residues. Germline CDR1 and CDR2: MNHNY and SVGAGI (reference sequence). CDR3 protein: CASSSYNEKLFF. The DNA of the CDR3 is TGTGCCAGCAGTTCCTATAATGAAAAACTGTTTTTT.

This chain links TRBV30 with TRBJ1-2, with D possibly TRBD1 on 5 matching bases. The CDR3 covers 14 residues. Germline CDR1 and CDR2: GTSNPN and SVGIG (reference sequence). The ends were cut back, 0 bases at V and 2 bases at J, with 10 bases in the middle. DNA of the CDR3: TGTGCCTGGAGTGTGGCCAGGGCCAACTATGGCTACACCTTC. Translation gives CAWSVARANYGYTF.

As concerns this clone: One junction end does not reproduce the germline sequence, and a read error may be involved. The CDR3 is CASSSGLAGSTDTQYF. The CDR3 DNA reads TGTGCTAGCAGCTCGGGACTAGCGGGGTCCACAGATACGCAGTATTTT. The chain carries TRBV7-7 and TRBJ2-3, with 13 nucleotides matching TRBD2. The CDR3 is 16 residues long. Germline V gene data show CDR1 as SSHAT and CDR2 as FNYEAQ (reference sequence).

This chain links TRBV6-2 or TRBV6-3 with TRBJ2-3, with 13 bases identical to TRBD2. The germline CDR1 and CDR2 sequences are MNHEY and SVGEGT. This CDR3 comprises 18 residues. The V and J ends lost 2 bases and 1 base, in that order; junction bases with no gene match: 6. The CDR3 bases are TGTGCCAGCAGTTACCCTACTAGCGGGGGGGCCGGCACAGATACGCAGTATTTT. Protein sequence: CASSYPTSGGAGTDTQYF.

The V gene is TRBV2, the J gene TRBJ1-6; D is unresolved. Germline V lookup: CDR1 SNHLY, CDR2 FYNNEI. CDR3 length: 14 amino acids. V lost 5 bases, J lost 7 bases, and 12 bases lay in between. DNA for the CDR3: TGTGCCAGCAGTTGGGCCAGTGAAAATTCACCCCTCCACTTT. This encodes CASSWASENSPLHF.

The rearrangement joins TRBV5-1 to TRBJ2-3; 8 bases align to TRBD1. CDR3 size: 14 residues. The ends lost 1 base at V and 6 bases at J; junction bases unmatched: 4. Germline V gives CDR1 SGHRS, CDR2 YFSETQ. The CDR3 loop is CASSLWQGADTQYF. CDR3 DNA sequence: TGCGCCAGCAGCTTGTGGCAGGGGGCCGATACGCAGTATTTT.

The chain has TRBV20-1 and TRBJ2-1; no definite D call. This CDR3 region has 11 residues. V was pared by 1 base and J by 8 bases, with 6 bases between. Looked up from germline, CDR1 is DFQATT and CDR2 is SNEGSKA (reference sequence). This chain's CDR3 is CSARAVDEQFF. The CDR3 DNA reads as TGCAGTGCTAGAGCGGTTGATGAGCAGTTCTTC.

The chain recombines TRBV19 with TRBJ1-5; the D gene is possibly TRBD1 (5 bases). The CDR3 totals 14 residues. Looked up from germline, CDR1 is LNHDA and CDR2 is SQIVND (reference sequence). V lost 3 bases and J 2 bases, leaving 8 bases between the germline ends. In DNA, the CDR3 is TGTGCCAGTAGTATGACGGGGGGCAATCAGCCCCAGCATTTT. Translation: CASSMTGGNQPQHF.

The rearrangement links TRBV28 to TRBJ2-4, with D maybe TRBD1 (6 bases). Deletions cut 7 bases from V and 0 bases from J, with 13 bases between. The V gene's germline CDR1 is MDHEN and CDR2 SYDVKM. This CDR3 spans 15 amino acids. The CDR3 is CASNNRALAKNIQYF. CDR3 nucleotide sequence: TGTGCCAGCAACAACAGGGCTTTAGCCAAAAACATTCAGTACTTC.

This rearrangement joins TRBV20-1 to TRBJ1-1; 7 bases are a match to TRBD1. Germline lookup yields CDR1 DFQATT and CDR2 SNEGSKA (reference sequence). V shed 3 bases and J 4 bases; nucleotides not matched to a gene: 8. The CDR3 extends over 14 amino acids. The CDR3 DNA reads TGCAGTGCTAGTCATAGGGGGCGAAGCACTGAAGCTTTCTTT. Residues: CSASHRGRSTEAFF.

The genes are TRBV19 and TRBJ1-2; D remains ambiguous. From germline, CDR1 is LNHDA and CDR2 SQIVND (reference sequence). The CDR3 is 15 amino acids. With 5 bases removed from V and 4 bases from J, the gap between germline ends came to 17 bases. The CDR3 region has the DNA TGTGCCAGTAGTGCCCGTCCCGACTCCCTCTATGGCTACACCTTC. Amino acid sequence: CASSARPDSLYGYTF.

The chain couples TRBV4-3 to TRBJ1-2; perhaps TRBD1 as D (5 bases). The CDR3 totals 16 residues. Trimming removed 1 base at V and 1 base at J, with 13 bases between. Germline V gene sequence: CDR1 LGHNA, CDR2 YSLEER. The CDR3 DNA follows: TGCGCCAGCAGCCAAGGACGACAGCAAGTTAACTATGGCTACACCTTC. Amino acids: CASSQGRQQVNYGYTF.

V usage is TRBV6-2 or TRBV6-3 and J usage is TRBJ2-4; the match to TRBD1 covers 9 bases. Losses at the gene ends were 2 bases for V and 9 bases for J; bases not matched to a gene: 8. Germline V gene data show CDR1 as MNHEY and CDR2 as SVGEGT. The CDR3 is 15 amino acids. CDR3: CASSYRDRDSGIQYF. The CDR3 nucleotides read TGTGCCAGCAGTTACCGGGACAGGGACAGTGGCATTCAGTACTTC.

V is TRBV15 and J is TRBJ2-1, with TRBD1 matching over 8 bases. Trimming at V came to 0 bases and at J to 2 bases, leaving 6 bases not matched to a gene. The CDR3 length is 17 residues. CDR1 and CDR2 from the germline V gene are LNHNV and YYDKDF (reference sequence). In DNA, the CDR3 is TGTGCCACCAGCAGAGACGGATCAGGGGGCCCCTACAATGAGCAGTTCTTC. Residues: CATSRDGSGGPYNEQFF.

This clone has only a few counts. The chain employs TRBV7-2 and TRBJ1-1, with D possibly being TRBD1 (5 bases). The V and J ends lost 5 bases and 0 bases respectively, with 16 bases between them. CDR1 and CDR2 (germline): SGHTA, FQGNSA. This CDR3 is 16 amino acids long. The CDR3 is CASSPDSSRLNTEAFF. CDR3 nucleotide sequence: TGTGCCAGCAGCCCTGACAGCTCCCGTCTGAACACTGAAGCTTTCTTT.